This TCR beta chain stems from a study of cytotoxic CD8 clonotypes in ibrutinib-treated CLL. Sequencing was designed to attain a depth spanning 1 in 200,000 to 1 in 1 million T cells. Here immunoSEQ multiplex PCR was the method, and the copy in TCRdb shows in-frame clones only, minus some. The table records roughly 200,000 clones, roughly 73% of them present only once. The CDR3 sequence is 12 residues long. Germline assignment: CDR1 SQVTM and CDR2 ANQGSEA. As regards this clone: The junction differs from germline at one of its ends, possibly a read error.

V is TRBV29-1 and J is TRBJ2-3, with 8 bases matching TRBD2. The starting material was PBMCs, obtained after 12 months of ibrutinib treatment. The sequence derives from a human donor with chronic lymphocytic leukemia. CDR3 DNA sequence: TGTATCGACGGGAGGGCCACGGATACGCAGTATTTT. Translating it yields CIDGRATDTQYF.